A single TCR beta chain is shown here with its context. Clones were sequenced by immunoSEQ multiplex PCR, and TCRdb holds only the in-frame ones, with some missing. Here the sample spans 150,000 or so clones, around 80% being singletons. Allocation to cohorts depended on clinical history reported by the participants. The sample is drawn from a study of blood T cell repertoires in COVID-19. Study details: Researchers got acute and convalescent COVID-19 samples from the United States, Italy and Spain.

V lost 6 bases, J lost 7 bases, and 7 bases stayed unmatched. CDR3 length: 14 residues. In germline, CDR1 is MNHEY, CDR2 SVGAGI. The rearrangement links TRBV6-5 to TRBJ2-2; 8 bases fit TRBD1. Sequencing was carried out using PBMCs or T cells enriched from blood (not recorded which). This TCR was recovered from a man in his forties or fifties who had recovered from COVID-19. The CDR3 loop reads CASREDRANGELFF. The CDR3 bases are TGTGCCAGCAGAGAGGACAGGGCTAACGGGGAGCTGTTTTTT.